This T cell receptor beta chain was captured by sequencing in a study of T cell responses to AZD1222 COVID-19 vaccine. Concerning this clone: Its antigen remains unknown.

Study-wide results and caveats: Of spike-specific TCRs, nearly half reportedly target regions left unmutated in variants.

Only in-frame clones appear in the TCRdb table, and some are missing; sequencing was by immunoSEQ multiplex PCR. Among about 120,000 clones listed, approximately 91% were seen once. The germline gives CDR1 MNHEY, CDR2 SVGEGT. Trimming removed 6 bases from V and 3 bases from J; junction bases left unmatched: 9. This CDR3 is built from 15 residues. The clonotype originates from an adult in good health. The V call is TRBV6-2 or TRBV6-3, the J call TRBJ2-7; TRBD2 agrees at 9 bases. The sample consisted of peripheral blood, taken on day 0 of AZD1222 vaccination. The CDR3: CASSSPAGGRYEQYF. CDR3 DNA: TGTGCCAGCAGCTCACCGGCGGGAGGGCGCTACGAGCAGTACTTC.